This TCR beta chain was captured by sequencing in a study of shared clonotypes between healthy human individuals. General study results and limits: Clonotype sharing among donors likely depends on sequencing depth. Naive CD4 clonotypes were shared across several donors at roughly 5%. Clonotypes not shared had lower generation probabilities than those common to all four donors.

The naive CD8 population came from CD45RO-negative cells selected for CCR7, without terminally differentiated effector memory CD45RA+ cells. With 5 bases clipped from V and 4 bases from J, the junction kept 6 bases outside the gene matches. Germline assignment: CDR1 MNHEY and CDR2 SMNVEV (reference sequence). This CDR3 comprises 14 residues. In regard to this clone: The target antigen is unknown.

Measured with immunoSEQ multiplex PCR; TCRdb has only the in-frame clones, and not every one. The sample carries millions of clones, around 96% recorded once. The sequencing input was naive CD8+ T cells sorted from blood. This clonotype was sampled from a man between 18 and 35 years old in good health. The V gene is TRBV27, the J gene TRBJ2-7; 9 bases map to TRBD1. In nucleotides, the CDR3 is TGTGCCAGCAGTACCCGACAGGGGGTGTACGAGCAGTACTTC. Translating it yields CASSTRQGVYEQYF.